These T cell receptor beta chains were read from a single sample in a study of identical twins. TCRdb reprocessed the 5' RACE reads with MiXCR, giving one entry per CDR3 protein. The sample has under 900,000 distinct CDR3 sequences; 9% to 15% are singletons. These data were likewise used in another study, on yellow fever vaccine responses in identical twins.

Sequencing was done on a sample of PBMCs. These receptors were taken from a woman under 30 in good health. The CDR3 runs from the conserved cysteine through the conserved F or W. Fields, in order: clone size, J gene, V gene, D gene, CDR3 protein, CDR3 DNA. D genes are given only for firm matches. Clone size is not always given. Where it is, it says once, few, many or a class for expanded clones.

.	TRBJ2-7	TRBV7-8	TRBD2	CATRELAEIYEQYF	TGTGCCACAAGGGAACTAGCGGAAATCTACGAGCAGTACTTC
few	TRBJ2-5	TRBV4-1	.	CASSQDPGEETQYF	TGCGCCAGCAGCCAAGATCCAGGGGAAGAGACCCAGTACTTC
few	TRBJ2-3	TRBV6-2/TRBV6-3	.	CASSYMGGTDTQYF	TGTGCCAGCAGTTATATGGGGGGCACAGATACGCAGTATTTT
few	TRBJ2-3	TRBV24-1	TRBD1	CATSEGTGSTDTQYF	TGTGCCACCAGTGAGGGGACAGGGTCCACAGATACGCAGTATTTT
.	TRBJ1-1	TRBV5-1	.	CASTPGQPNTEAFF	TGCGCCAGCACCCCCGGCCAGCCGAACACTGAAGCTTTCTTT
few	TRBJ2-2	TRBV6-5	TRBD2	CASSYVAGATGELFF	TGTGCCAGCAGTTACGTAGCGGGCGCCACCGGGGAGCTGTTTTTT
many	TRBJ1-2	TRBV7-9	.	CASSPATIVNYGYTF	TGTGCCAGCAGCCCGGCCACAATTGTTAACTATGGCTACACCTTC
few	TRBJ2-3	TRBV6-1	.	CASRGTGTDITDTQYF	TGTGCCAGCAGGGGAACCGGGACGGATATCACAGATACGCAGTATTTT
few	TRBJ1-2	TRBV7-2	.	CASSQAAAGYGYTF	TGTGCCAGCAGTCAGGCCGCTGCGGGGTATGGCTACACCTTC
.	TRBJ1-1	TRBV28	.	CASSFAGANTEAFF	TGTGCCAGCAGTTTCGCAGGGGCGAACACTGAAGCTTTCTTT
.	TRBJ1-5	TRBV20-1	.	CSARGQPGQHF	TGCAGTGCTAGAGGACAGCCGGGACAGCATTTT
few	TRBJ2-5	TRBV11-1	TRBD2	CASSLSGLAVKETQYF	TGTGCCAGCAGCCTATCGGGACTAGCGGTTAAAGAGACCCAGTACTTC
few	TRBJ1-1	TRBV3-1	TRBD1	CASSQPDRGRGTEAFF	TGTGCCAGCAGCCAACCAGACAGGGGGCGTGGTACTGAAGCTTTCTTT
few	TRBJ2-1	TRBV6-1	.	CASSQPGQYSLNEQFF	TGTGCCAGCAGTCAACCCGGACAGTACTCCTTAAATGAGCAGTTCTTC
.	TRBJ2-5	TRBV20-1	.	CSARDLGGANLYF	TGCAGTGCTAGAGATTTAGGGGGGGCGAACCTGTACTTC
few	TRBJ2-3	TRBV11-3	.	CASSPFGDSTDTQYF	TGTGCCAGCAGCCCATTCGGGGATAGCACAGATACGCAGTATTTT
few	TRBJ2-1	TRBV20-1	TRBD2	CSARGRGGEPGQFF	TGCAGTGCTAGAGGTCGGGGGGGGGAGCCAGGCCAGTTCTTC
few	TRBJ2-1	TRBV20-1	.	CSASISRNGFYNEQFF	TGCAGTGCTAGCATCTCGAGAAATGGGTTCTACAATGAGCAGTTCTTC
.	TRBJ2-3	TRBV15	.	CATSIKGGTDTQYF	TGTGCCACCAGCATTAAGGGGGGCACAGATACGCAGTATTTT
many	TRBJ2-3	TRBV11-2	TRBD2	CASSLDNPTSISDTQYF	TGTGCCAGCAGCTTAGATAACCCGACTAGCATATCAGATACGCAGTATTTT
few	TRBJ2-2	TRBV27	.	CASSAALAITGELFF	TGTGCCAGCAGTGCGGCACTCGCCATTACCGGGGAGCTGTTTTTT
few	TRBJ1-1	TRBV2	.	CASSEWRTTEAFF	TGTGCCAGCAGTGAATGGAGGACCACTGAAGCTTTCTTT
.	TRBJ2-2	TRBV20-1	.	CSAGRSGTGELFF	TGCAGTGCGGGAAGGTCGGGCACCGGGGAGCTGTTTTTT
.	TRBJ2-1	TRBV11-1	.	CASSQMTTGSSSYNEQFF	TGTGCCAGCAGCCAAATGACAACAGGGTCGAGCTCCTACAATGAGCAGTTCTTC